These 26 T cell receptor beta chains came from one sample sequenced in a study of human T cells and chemical hapten exposure. Via MiXCR, TCRdb re-called the RACE reads, giving one row per CDR3 protein. This sample has 62,000 or so distinct CDR3 sequences; approximately 11% occur once, and the top ten carry over 4%. Described time point: pre-sensitization, week 0. Treatment: therapeutic diphenylcyclopropenone sensitization with weekly scalp DPC. The sequenced sample was whole blood, obtained in connection with sensitization to the hapten diphenylcyclopropenone (DPC). Receptors originate from a woman aged 45-60 years with alopecia areata. Some clones in this sample may be carry-over from other donors' samples.

V usage is TRBV28 and J usage is TRBJ2-7; TRBD2 agrees at 9 bases. The junction had 16 bases not matched to a gene; V was cut back by 7 bases and J by 12 bases. This CDR3 is 14 amino acids long. CDR1 is MDHEN, CDR2 SYDVKM, per germline. The CDR3 sequence is CASTLTSGPSVWYF. The CDR3 bases are TGTGCCAGCACTCTGACTAGCGGTCCTTCAGTTTGGTACTTC.

The gene calls are TRBV7-8 and TRBJ2-3; TRBD1 agrees at 8 bases. Trimming took 7 bases from V and 2 from J; bases not matched to a gene: 5. Germline V gives CDR1 SGHVS, CDR2 FQNEAQ. The CDR3 extends over 14 amino acids. The CDR3 sequence is CASTRQGITDTQYF. DNA for the CDR3: TGTGCCAGCACGCGACAGGGGATCACAGATACGCAGTATTTT.

The chain employs TRBV7-9 and TRBJ1-2, with D tentatively TRBD1 (5 bases). This CDR3 has 16 residues. CDR1 is SEHNR, CDR2 FQNEAQ, per germline (reference sequence). The V gene lost 1 base and the J gene lost 6 bases, with 18 bases spanning the gap. Here the CDR3 DNA reads TGTGCCAGCAGCTTAGGGTCGACAGAACCAAGCAATGGCTACACCTTC. This translates into CASSLGSTEPSNGYTF.

This clonotype has only a few counts. V gene TRBV14 combines with J gene TRBJ1-4; D gene uncertain. The CDR3 runs to 15 residues. Deletions cut 4 bases from V and 0 bases from J, with 9 bases between. Germline values: CDR1 SGHDN, CDR2 FVKESK. CDR3 sequence (DNA): TGTGCCAGCAGCCTAGGAGGAACAACTAATGAAAAACTGTTTTTT. Encoded protein: CASSLGGTTNEKLFF. The complete variable domain, with remaining parts taken from reference TRBV14 and TRBJ1-4, reads EAGVTQFPSHSVIEKGQTVTLRCDPISGHDNLYWYRRVMGKEIKFLLHFVKESKQDESGMPNNRFLAERTGGTYSTLKVQPAELEDSGVYFCASSLGGTTNEKLFFGSGTQLSVL.

This clonotype appeared many times. This chain uses TRBV12-3 or TRBV12-4 with TRBJ2-1; 10 positions agree with TRBD2. The CDR3 totals 15 residues. With V trimmed by 6 bases and J by 5 bases, 7 bases remained unmatched. The CDR3 DNA reads as TGTGCCAGCAGATTTACTAGCGGGGTCGACAATGAGCAGTTCTTC. Translation: CASRFTSGVDNEQFF.

This clonotype was counted ten times or more. The chain combines TRBV5-1 with TRBJ2-3, with no clear D. CDR3 size: 13 residues. Between the trimmed V and J ends, which lost 1 base and 1 base, there was a span of 4 bases. The germline V gene encodes CDR1 SGHRS and CDR2 YFSETQ. CDR3 coding DNA: TGCGCCAGCAGCTTGTCCCGCACAGATACGCAGTATTTT. Protein: CASSLSRTDTQYF.

This clonotype was seen ten or more times. This rearrangement joins TRBV10-3 to TRBJ2-5; D may be TRBD1 (6 bases). CDR3 length equals 14 residues. V lost 2 bases and J lost 4, with 11 bases in between. Germline-derived CDR1 and CDR2 are ENHRY and SYGVKD. The CDR3 bases are TGTGCCATCAGTGAGGGGGCAGGGGTAGAGACCCAGTACTTC. It codes for CAISEGAGVETQYF.

At least ten counts were recorded for this clonotype. The chain recombines TRBV29-1 with TRBJ1-1, with 7 bases identical to TRBD1. Germline trimming cut 2 bases from V and 8 bases from J; bases unmatched to any gene: 5. CDR1 is SQVTM, CDR2 ANQGSEA, per germline. The CDR3 spans 12 residues. DNA for the CDR3: TGCAGCGTTGAAAGACAGGGCGGAGAAGCTTTCTTT. It encodes CSVERQGGEAFF.

V is TRBV7-9 and J is TRBJ2-3; D is unresolved. Germline assignment: CDR1 SEHNR and CDR2 FQNEAQ (reference sequence). The CDR3 length is 14 residues. V lost 3 bases and J 8 bases, leaving 15 bases between the germline ends. DNA for the CDR3: TGTGCCAGCAGCTTTAGCAGTTTCCCCGGTACGCAGTATTTT. Translation: CASSFSSFPGTQYF.

This clonotype has at least ten counts. The chain recombines TRBV14 with TRBJ2-1, with TRBD1 matching over 9 bases. The V gene's germline CDR1 is SGHDN and CDR2 FVKESK. CDR3 length equals 15 residues. Trimming at V came to 4 bases and at J to 0 bases, leaving 1 base not matched to a gene. The CDR3 loop is CASSRGQGSYNEQFF. CDR3 bases: TGTGCCAGCAGCCGGGGACAGGGCTCCTACAATGAGCAGTTCTTC. Complete variable domain (other parts from reference TRBV14 and TRBJ2-1): EAGVTQFPSHSVIEKGQTVTLRCDPISGHDNLYWYRRVMGKEIKFLLHFVKESKQDESGMPNNRFLAERTGGTYSTLKVQPAELEDSGVYFCASSRGQGSYNEQFFGPGTRLTVL.

The table lists this clonotype with a few counts. The chain combines TRBV4-3 with TRBJ1-1; possibly TRBD1 for D (5 bases). Germline V gene data show CDR1 as LGHNA and CDR2 as YSLEER. The length of the CDR3 is 16 residues. The ends were cut back, 1 base at V and 0 bases at J, with 12 bases in the middle. In nucleotides, the CDR3 is TGCGCCAGCAGCCAAGTGACGGGGGGGATGAACACTGAAGCTTTCTTT. Translating gives CASSQVTGGMNTEAFF.

This clonotype was counted only a few times. The chain links TRBV5-4 to TRBJ2-1, with 9 bases identical to TRBD1. CDR1 is SGHNT, CDR2 YYREEE, per germline (reference sequence). The CDR3 extends over 13 amino acids. V gave up 1 base and J gave up 16 bases; unmatched junction bases: 9. The CDR3 loop reads CASSLPGQGRQFF. The CDR3 DNA follows: TGTGCCAGCAGCTTGCCCGGACAGGGGAGGCAATTCTTC. The entire variable domain, with the rest obtained from reference TRBV5-4 and TRBJ2-1, is as follows: ETGVTQSPTHLIKTRGQQVTLRCSSQSGHNTVSWYQQALGQGPQFIFQYYREEENGRGNFPPRFSGLQFPNYSSELNVNALELDDSALYLCASSLPGQGRQFFGPGTRLTVL.

CDR3 loop: CASSESHGGNQPQHF. The CDR3 region has the DNA TGCGCCAGCAGTGAGTCCCATGGGGGCAATCAGCCCCAGCATTTT. The chain couples TRBV10-2 to TRBJ1-5; no firm D call. The germline CDR1 and CDR2 sequences are WSHSY and SAAADI. The CDR3 extends over 15 amino acids. The ends were cut back, 0 bases at V and 2 bases at J, with 8 bases in the middle.

This clonotype was found many times. The chain employs TRBV7-2 and TRBJ1-1; 9 nucleotides agree with TRBD1. J was trimmed by 6 bases and V by 6 bases; bases with no gene match: 11. The CDR3 loop spans 15 amino acids. Germline V gene sequence: CDR1 SGHTA, CDR2 FQGNSA. The CDR3 DNA sequence: TGTGCCAGCAGTTATCCCGGGACAGGGAATGCTGAAGCTTTCTTT. Encoded protein: CASSYPGTGNAEAFF.

This clonotype was counted ten times or more. The chain couples TRBV4-3 to TRBJ1-5, with 7 bases matching TRBD1. Germline CDR1 and CDR2: LGHNA and YSLEER. V lost 0 bases, J lost 2 bases, and 4 bases stayed unmatched. The CDR3 is 16 amino acids. The CDR3 sequence: CASSQDYDRGNQPQHF. The CDR3 nucleotides read TGCGCCAGCAGCCAAGATTACGACAGGGGCAATCAGCCCCAGCATTTT.

In DNA, the CDR3 is TGTGCCAGCATCTTTTCTCGCGCAGATACGCAGTATTTT. It specifies CASIFSRADTQYF. V is TRBV6-5 and J is TRBJ2-3; D is unresolved. Germline lookup yields CDR1 MNHEY and CDR2 SVGAGI. Trimming shortened V by 7 bases and J by 4 bases, and 12 bases separated the two germline ends. The CDR3 consists of 13 residues.

The V gene is TRBV7-3, the J gene TRBJ1-1; weak D call: TRBD1 (5 bases). The V end was cut by 5 bases, the J end by 5 bases, with 15 bases between. This CDR3 region has 14 residues. CDR1 is SGHTA and CDR2 is FQGTGA in the germline V gene. CDR3 in amino acids: CASSPQGLRTEAFF. DNA of the CDR3: TGTGCCAGCAGCCCCCAGGGTTTGAGGACTGAAGCTTTCTTT.

In DNA, the CDR3 is TGTGCCAGTATTCCGGACCACTCTGGGGCCAACGTCCTGACTTTC. It encodes CASIPDHSGANVLTF. The chain links TRBV19 to TRBJ2-6; D ambiguous. V lost 7 bases to trimming and J lost 0 bases, with 10 bases between them. From germline, CDR1 is LNHDA and CDR2 SQIVND (reference sequence). The CDR3 runs to 15 residues.

The gene calls are TRBV29-1 and TRBJ1-2; D gene uncertain. The V gene lost 6 bases and the J gene lost 1 base, with 3 bases spanning the gap. Germline V gene data show CDR1 as SQVTM and CDR2 as ANQGSEA. The CDR3 totals 10 residues. The CDR3 sequence is CSVGNYGYTF. The CDR3 DNA reads as TGCAGCGTGGGTAACTATGGCTACACCTTC. Full variable domain (remainder filled in from reference TRBV29-1 and TRBJ1-2): SAVISQKPSRDICQRGTSLTIQCQVDSQVTMMFWYRQQPGQSLTLIATANQGSEATYESGFVIDKFPISRPNLTFSTLTVSNMSPEDSSIYLCSVGNYGYTFGSGTRLTVV.

The sample holds a few counts of this clonotype. For the CDR3, the DNA is TGTGCCAGCAGCTCTAATGGGGGGCCCGCTACCTACGAGCAGTACTTC. The encoded protein is CASSSNGGPATYEQYF. This rearrangement joins TRBV7-2 to TRBJ2-7; TRBD1 or TRBD2 may be the D gene (6 bases each). The V end was cut by 4 bases, the J end by 2 bases, with 18 bases between. Germline CDR1 reads SGHTA; CDR2 reads FQGNSA. The CDR3 has 16 residues.

This clonotype was seen a handful of times. The chain employs TRBV3-1 and TRBJ1-4, with TRBD1 as a possible D gene (6 bases). Trimming took 4 bases from V and 6 from J, leaving 15 bases between them. CDR1 LGHDT and CDR2 YNNKEL come from the germline V gene (reference sequence). The CDR3 totals 15 residues. The DNA for the CDR3 is TGTGCCAGCAGCCCACAGGGAGGGAGCGATGAAAAACTGTTTTTT. This encodes CASSPQGGSDEKLFF.

J is TRBJ2-7 and V is TRBV5-1, with D perhaps TRBD1 (6 bases). Trimming left V 5 bases short and J 1 base short, with 10 bases between. The CDR3 is made up of 13 amino acids. CDR1 and CDR2 from the germline V gene are SGHRS and YFSETQ. The CDR3 loop is CASRPDRSYEQYF. In DNA, the CDR3 is TGCGCCAGCAGACCAGACAGGTCCTACGAGCAGTACTTC. Drawing the rest from reference TRBV5-1 and TRBJ2-7, the complete variable domain is KAGVTQTPRYLIKTRGQQVTLSCSPISGHRSVSWYQQTPGQGLQFLFEYFSETQRNKGNFPGRFSGRQFSNSRSEMNVSTLELGDSALYLCASRPDRSYEQYFGPGTRLTVT.

This clonotype was counted between two and nine times. This rearrangement joins TRBV9 to TRBJ2-7, with 7 positions matching TRBD1. The CDR3 has 15 amino acids. The V segment lost 3 bases and the J segment 7 bases; nucleotides outside the gene matches: 13. In germline, CDR1 is SGDLS, CDR2 YYNGEE. The CDR3 DNA is TGTGCCAGCAGCGCCATGGACAGGCCTCACGAGGAGCAGTACTTC. It is translated as CASSAMDRPHEEQYF.

This clonotype came up many times. The chain employs TRBV18 and TRBJ2-1; 8 nucleotides line up with TRBD1. This CDR3 has 14 residues. V shed 2 bases and J 6 bases; nucleotides not matched to a gene: 3. CDR1 is KGHSH and CDR2 is LQKENI in the germline V gene. The CDR3 loop is CASSPVTGVNEQFF. CDR3 nucleotide sequence: TGTGCCAGCTCACCAGTGACAGGGGTCAATGAGCAGTTCTTC.

This clonotype was seen ten or more times. V and J are TRBV20-1 and TRBJ1-5; D is perhaps TRBD1 (5 bases). This CDR3 region has 17 residues. The germline CDR1 and CDR2 sequences are DFQATT and SNEGSKA (reference sequence). V was pared by 0 bases and J by 4 bases, with 19 bases between. The CDR3 nucleotides are TGCAGTGCTAGAGATGGGTCCGGGGGGTTAGCTAATCAGCCCCAGCATTTT. Its protein product is CSARDGSGGLANQPQHF.

In this sample, this clonotype turned up many times. The V call is TRBV3-1, the J call TRBJ1-6; 9 nucleotides align to TRBD1. Trimming removed 4 bases from V and 10 bases from J; junction bases left unmatched: 2. The CDR3 runs to 13 residues. The V gene's germline CDR1 is LGHDT and CDR2 YNNKEL (reference sequence). In DNA form, the CDR3 reads TGTGCCAGCAGCCCAGGACAGGGGTCACCCCTCCACTTT. Translating gives CASSPGQGSPLHF.